The T cell receptor (beta chain) described here comes from a study of beta chain features in type 1 diabetes. The whole isolated RNA underwent reverse transcription, so sequencing captured expressed TCRB transcripts. Some clones are missing from TCRdb's copy, which holds only in-frame ones; the method was immunoSEQ multiplex PCR. The sample lists some 120,000 clones, roughly 17% occurring once. General observations from the study: TCRB CDR3s from Type 1 diabetes patients were moderately but significantly shorter in all four CD4+ subsets. Sequencing the cDNA could make cells with high TCR expression show up more than they should.

For this clone: The antigen remains unidentified. The germline gene is not matched at one end of the junction; a read error may be the cause.

Germline V gives CDR1 SGHDN, CDR2 FVKESK. The CDR3 totals 12 residues. The sequenced material came from central memory CD4+ T cells from blood. The gene calls are TRBV14 and TRBJ1-1; maybe TRBD1 (5 bases). This sequence was found in a young man with type 1 diabetes. As DNA, the CDR3 is TGTGCCAGCAGCCCCGTGTCGGGACCCCTTCGCTGG. It encodes CASSPVSGPLRW.